This record covers a single T cell receptor beta chain. This sample was taken from a study of blood T cell repertoires in COVID-19. Looking at the study overall: Italy, Spain and the United States were the sources of the convalescent and acute COVID-19 samples.

Per the original methods: Amplified reference gene primers provided the basis for estimating nucleated cell counts. Assay: immunoSEQ multiplex PCR; the TCRdb copy retains only in-frame clones and omits some. V, J and clone size were drawn from that table, and D and trimming were deduced from the DNA. The sample holds approximately 270,000 clones, roughly 86% seen once. This CDR3 has 16 amino acids. Germline CDR1 LGHDT, CDR2 YNNKEL (reference sequence). Deletions cut 8 bases from V and 0 bases from J, with 19 bases between. This chain joins TRBV3-1 (or the pseudogene TRBV3-2) and TRBJ2-5; possibly TRBD2 for D (5 bases). The source of this sequence is a woman aged 55-75 years who had recovered from COVID-19. The sequenced sample consisted of PBMCs or T cells enriched from blood (not recorded which). The DNA for the CDR3 is TGTGCCAGCGTCTCTCTAAGCGGAACGTACCAAGAGACCCAGTACTTC. It specifies CASVSLSGTYQETQYF.